A single sample gave rise to the 4 T cell receptor beta chains below, sequenced in a study of PD-1 blockade in classical Hodgkin lymphoma. Each patient's relapse followed autologous stem cell transplantation, and brentuximab vedotin exposure varied. Some clones are missing from TCRdb's copy, which holds only in-frame ones; the method was immunoSEQ multiplex PCR. In the table there are about 28,000 clones, roughly 70% of which are singletons. Sequenced here: peripheral blood mononuclear cells (PBMCs), sampled before the second cycle of nivolumab. Every receptor here comes from a human donor with classical Hodgkin lymphoma.

This clone was detected once. V gene TRBV7-9 combines with J gene TRBJ1-2; the D gene is possibly TRBD1 (5 bases). CDR3 length: 11 amino acids. The V gene's germline CDR1 is SEHNR and CDR2 FQNEAQ (reference sequence). The V and J ends lost 7 bases and 8 bases respectively, with 11 bases between them. DNA for the CDR3: TGTGCCAGCACCACAGGTACAGGCTACACCTTC. Its translation is CASTTGTGYTF.

This clone was seen more than once but under ten times. The chain links TRBV20-1 to TRBJ1-1; D remains unclear. Germline V lookup: CDR1 DFQATT, CDR2 SNEGSKA (reference sequence). The CDR3 covers 11 residues. Trimming removed 1 base at V and 9 bases at J, with 9 bases between. In DNA, the CDR3 is TGCAGTGCTAGAGCCCAAAGCAAAGCTTTCTTT. This codes for CSARAQSKAFF.

The chain employs TRBV4-3 and TRBJ1-3; D uncertain. The CDR3 has 18 residues. Germline V gene data show CDR1 as LGHNA and CDR2 as YSLEER. The ends were cut back, 1 base at V and 4 bases at J, with 20 bases in the middle. The CDR3, as DNA: TGCGCCAGCAGCCAAGTGCCGATAGACCTCGGCGGGGGAAACACCATATATTTT. Amino acids: CASSQVPIDLGGGNTIYF.

The chain links TRBV7-2 to TRBJ1-5; 7 positions agree with TRBD1. Germline lookup yields CDR1 SGHTA and CDR2 FQGNSA. Losses at the gene ends were 3 bases for V and 1 base for J; bases not matched to a gene: 3. The CDR3 totals 15 residues. CDR3 amino acids: CASSLDRSSNQPQHF. In nucleotides, the CDR3 is TGTGCCAGCAGCTTGGACAGGTCGAGCAATCAGCCCCAGCATTTT.